These 8 T cell receptor beta chains came from one sample sequenced in a study of blood T cell repertoires in COVID-19. The data were produced by immunoSEQ multiplex PCR, yet TCRdb's version contains in-frame clones alone and is incomplete. The sample gives fewer than 200,000 clones, 65% to 90% of which show up once; roughly 8.7% is in the top ten. The sequenced sample consisted of peripheral blood. These receptors were collected from a man in his forties or fifties with active or convalescent COVID-19.

The chain joins TRBV18 to TRBJ1-2; TRBD1 matches 11 bases. This CDR3 is 14 amino acids long. The V segment lost 5 bases and the J segment 8 bases; nucleotides outside the gene matches: 7. Germline V gene sequence: CDR1 KGHSH, CDR2 LQKENI. This CDR3 reads CASSGMDRGQGYTF. The CDR3 DNA is TGTGCCAGCTCAGGGATGGACAGGGGGCAAGGCTACACCTTC.

As for this clone: A read error may account for a junction end that differs from germline. The chain combines TRBV5-1 with TRBJ2-3, with TRBD1 matching over 10 bases. The CDR3 sequence is 11 residues long. The germline CDR1 and CDR2 sequences are SGHRS and YFSETQ. CDR3 loop: CASSSGTGALF. The DNA for the CDR3 is TGCGCCAGCAGCTCCGGGACAGGGGCCTTATTT.

This chain uses TRBV9 with TRBJ2-1, with TRBD1 identical over 7 bases. CDR1 and CDR2 (germline): SGDLS, YYNGEE. Germline trimming cut 4 bases from V and 7 bases from J; bases unmatched to any gene: 8. This CDR3 has 14 amino acids. CDR3 in amino acids: CASSSGTEGNEQFF. Written as DNA, the CDR3 is TGTGCCAGCAGCTCGGGGACAGAGGGTAATGAGCAGTTCTTC.

The rearrangement links TRBV7-6 to TRBJ2-1; 8 bases fit TRBD2. With V trimmed by 1 base and J by 5 bases, 4 bases remained unmatched. The CDR3 is 15 amino acids. Germline V CDR1 and CDR2: SGHVS, FNYEAQ. CDR3 residues: CASSLGGGSNNEQFF. The CDR3 bases are TGTGCCAGCAGCTTAGGCGGGGGGTCCAACAATGAGCAGTTCTTC.

This sequence joins TRBV3-1 (or the pseudogene TRBV3-2) and TRBJ1-2; TRBD1 is a possible D gene (5 bases). The germline V gene encodes CDR1 LGHDT and CDR2 YNNKEL (reference sequence). The CDR3 runs 14 residues. V was pared by 1 base and J by 4 bases, with 10 bases between. The CDR3 spells CASSQGGMGYGYTF. CDR3 nucleotides: TGTGCCAGCAGCCAAGGGGGCATGGGCTATGGCTACACCTTC.

This clone was detected once. The chain couples TRBV7-9 to TRBJ1-1; D is perhaps TRBD1 (6 bases). The CDR3 sequence is 14 residues long. The V and J ends lost 8 bases and 1 base respectively, with 14 bases between them. CDR1 and CDR2 (germline): SEHNR, FQNEAQ (reference sequence). The CDR3 spells CASVRQATNTEAFF. For the CDR3, the DNA is TGTGCCAGCGTTCGACAGGCTACGAACACTGAAGCTTTCTTT.

This chain links TRBV9 with TRBJ1-4; possible D gene TRBD1, 6 bases. Trimming shortened V by 4 bases and J by 5 bases, and 12 bases separated the two germline ends. In germline, CDR1 is SGDLS, CDR2 YYNGEE. The CDR3 loop spans 14 amino acids. This CDR3 is CASSPRGGNEKLFF. CDR3 nucleotides: TGTGCCAGCAGCCCAAGGGGGGGAAATGAAAAACTGTTTTTT.

This chain connects TRBV19 to TRBJ1-1, with a weak D call TRBD1 (5 bases). The ends were cut back, 6 bases at V and 4 bases at J, with 15 bases in the middle. This CDR3 has 14 amino acids. Germline V gene sequence: CDR1 LNHDA, CDR2 SQIVND (reference sequence). The CDR3 nucleotides read TGTGCCAGTAGCTCCAGGGAAGATGGCACTGAAGCTTTCTTT. This translates into CASSSREDGTEAFF. Full variable domain (rest looked up from reference TRBV19 and TRBJ1-1): DGGITQSPKYLFRKEGQNVTLSCEQNLNHDAMYWYRQDPGQGLRLIYYSQIVNDFQKGDIAEGYSVSREKKESFPLTVTSAQKNPTAFYLCASSSREDGTEAFFGQGTRLTVV.